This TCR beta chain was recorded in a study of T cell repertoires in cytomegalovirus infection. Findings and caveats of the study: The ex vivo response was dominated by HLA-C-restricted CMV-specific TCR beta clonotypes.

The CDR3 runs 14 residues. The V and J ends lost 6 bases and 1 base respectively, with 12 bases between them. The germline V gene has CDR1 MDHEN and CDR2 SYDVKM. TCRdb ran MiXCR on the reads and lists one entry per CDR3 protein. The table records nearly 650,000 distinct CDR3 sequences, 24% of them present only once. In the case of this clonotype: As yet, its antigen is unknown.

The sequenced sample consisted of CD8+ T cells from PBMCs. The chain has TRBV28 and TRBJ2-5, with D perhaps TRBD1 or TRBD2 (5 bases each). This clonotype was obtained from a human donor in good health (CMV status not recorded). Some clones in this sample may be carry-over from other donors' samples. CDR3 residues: CASRRDGTQETQYF. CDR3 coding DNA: TGTGCCAGCAGGAGGGACGGTACCCAAGAGACCCAGTACTTC.